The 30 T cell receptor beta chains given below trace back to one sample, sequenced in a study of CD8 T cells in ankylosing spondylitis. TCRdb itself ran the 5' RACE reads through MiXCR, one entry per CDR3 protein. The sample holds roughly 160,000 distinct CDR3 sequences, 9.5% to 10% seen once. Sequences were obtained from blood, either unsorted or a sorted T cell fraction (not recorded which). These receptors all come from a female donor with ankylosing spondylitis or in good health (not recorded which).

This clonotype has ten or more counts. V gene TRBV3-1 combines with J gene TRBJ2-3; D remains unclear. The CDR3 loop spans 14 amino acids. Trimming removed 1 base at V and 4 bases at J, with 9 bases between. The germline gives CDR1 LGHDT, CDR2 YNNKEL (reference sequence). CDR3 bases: TGTGCCAGCAGCCAAGCAACAGAGGCAGATACGCAGTATTTT. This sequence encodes CASSQATEADTQYF.

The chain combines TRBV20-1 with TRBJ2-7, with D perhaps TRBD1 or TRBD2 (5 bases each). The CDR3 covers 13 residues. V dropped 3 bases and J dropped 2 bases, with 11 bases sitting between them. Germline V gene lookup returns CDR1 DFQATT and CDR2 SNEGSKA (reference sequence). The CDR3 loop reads CSARGVLTYEQYF. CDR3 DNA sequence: TGCAGTGCTAGGGGGGTTCTCACCTACGAGCAGTACTTC.

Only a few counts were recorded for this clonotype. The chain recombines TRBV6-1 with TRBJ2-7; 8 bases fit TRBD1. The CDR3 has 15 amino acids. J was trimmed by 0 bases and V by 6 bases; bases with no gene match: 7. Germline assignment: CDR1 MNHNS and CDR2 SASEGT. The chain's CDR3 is CASSPRTGFSYEQYF. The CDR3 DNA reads TGTGCCAGCAGCCCCCGGACAGGGTTCTCCTACGAGCAGTACTTC.

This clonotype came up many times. The CDR3, as DNA: TGTGCCAGCAGCGTAGGTCCCCCGAACACTGAAGCTTTCTTT. Translated: CASSVGPPNTEAFF. The chain joins TRBV9 to TRBJ1-1; D gene ambiguous. V was cut by 0 bases and J by 1 base, with 7 bases left in between. The CDR3 covers 14 residues. Per the germline V gene, CDR1 is SGDLS and CDR2 is YYNGEE. Filled out from reference TRBV9 and TRBJ1-1, the complete variable domain reads DSGVTQTPKHLITATGQRVTLRCSPRSGDLSVYWYQQSLDQGLQFLIQYYNGEERAKGNILERFSAQQFPDLHSELNLSSLELGDSALYFCASSVGPPNTEAFFGQGTRLTVV.

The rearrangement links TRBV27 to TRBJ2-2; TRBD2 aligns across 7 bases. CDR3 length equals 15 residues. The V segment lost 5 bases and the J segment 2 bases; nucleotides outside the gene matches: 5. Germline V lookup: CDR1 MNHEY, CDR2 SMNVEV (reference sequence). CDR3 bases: TGTGCCAGCAGTATGGGACTATACAACACCGGGGAGCTGTTTTTT. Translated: CASSMGLYNTGELFF.

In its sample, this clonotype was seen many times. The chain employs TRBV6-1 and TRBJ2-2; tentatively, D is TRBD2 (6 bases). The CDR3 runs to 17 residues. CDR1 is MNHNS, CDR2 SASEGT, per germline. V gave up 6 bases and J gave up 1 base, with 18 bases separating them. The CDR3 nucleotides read TGTGCCAGCAGCCCCTCTAGGGAGGCCCAGAACACCGGGGAGCTGTTTTTT. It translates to CASSPSREAQNTGELFF.

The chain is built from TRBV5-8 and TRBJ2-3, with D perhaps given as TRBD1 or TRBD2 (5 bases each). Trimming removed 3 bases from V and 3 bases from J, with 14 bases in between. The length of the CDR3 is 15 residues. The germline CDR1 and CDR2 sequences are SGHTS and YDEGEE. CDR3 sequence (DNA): TGTGCCAGCAGCTGGGACCACGGGGCTACAGATACGCAGTATTTT. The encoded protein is CASSWDHGATDTQYF.

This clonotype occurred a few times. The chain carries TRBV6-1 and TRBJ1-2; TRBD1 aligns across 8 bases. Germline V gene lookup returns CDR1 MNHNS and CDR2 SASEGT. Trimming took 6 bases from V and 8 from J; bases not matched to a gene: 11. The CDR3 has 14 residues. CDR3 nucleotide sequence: TGTGCCAGCAGGCCAGGACAGGGACTGGGCGGCTACACCTTC. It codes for CASRPGQGLGGYTF.

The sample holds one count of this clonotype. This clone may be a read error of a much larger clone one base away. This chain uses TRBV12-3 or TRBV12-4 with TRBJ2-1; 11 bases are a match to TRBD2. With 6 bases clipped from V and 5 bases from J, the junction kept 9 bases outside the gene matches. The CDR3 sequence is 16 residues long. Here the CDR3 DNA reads TGTGCCAGCAGCGACACTAGCGGGAGAACCCACAATGAGCAGTTCTTC. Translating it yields CASSDTSGRTHNEQFF.

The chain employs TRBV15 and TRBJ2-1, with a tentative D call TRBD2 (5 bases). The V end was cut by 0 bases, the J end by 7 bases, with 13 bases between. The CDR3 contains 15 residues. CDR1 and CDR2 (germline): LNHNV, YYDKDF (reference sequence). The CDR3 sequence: CATSRDRGQRNEQFF. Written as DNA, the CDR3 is TGTGCCACCAGCAGAGATCGGGGTCAAAGAAATGAGCAGTTCTTC.

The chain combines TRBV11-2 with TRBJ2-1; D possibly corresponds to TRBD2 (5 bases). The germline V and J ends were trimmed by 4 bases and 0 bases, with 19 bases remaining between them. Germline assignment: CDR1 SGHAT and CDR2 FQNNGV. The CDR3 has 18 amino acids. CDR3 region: CASSSPPEVAVSYNEQFF. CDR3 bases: TGTGCCAGCAGCTCTCCCCCGGAGGTGGCGGTCTCCTACAATGAGCAGTTCTTC. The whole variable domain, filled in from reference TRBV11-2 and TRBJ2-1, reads EAGVAQSPRYKIIEKRQSVAFWCNPISGHATLYWYQQILGQGPKLLIQFQNNGVVDDSQLPKDRFSAERLKGVDSTLKIQPAKLEDSAVYLCASSSPPEVAVSYNEQFFGPGTRLTVL.

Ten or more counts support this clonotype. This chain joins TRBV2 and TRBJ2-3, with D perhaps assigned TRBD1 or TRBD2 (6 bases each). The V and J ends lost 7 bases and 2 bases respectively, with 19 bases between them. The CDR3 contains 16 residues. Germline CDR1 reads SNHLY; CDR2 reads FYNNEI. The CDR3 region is CASNPARRGVTDTQYF. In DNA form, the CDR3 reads TGTGCCAGCAATCCGGCCCGGAGGGGGGTCACAGATACGCAGTATTTT.

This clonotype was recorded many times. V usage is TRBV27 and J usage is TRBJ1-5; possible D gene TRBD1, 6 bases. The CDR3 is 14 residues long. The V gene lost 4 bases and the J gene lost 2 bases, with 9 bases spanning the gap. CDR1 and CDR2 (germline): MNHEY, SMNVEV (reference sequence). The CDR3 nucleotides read TGTGCCAGCAGTTACTACAGGGGCAATCAGCCCCAGCATTTT. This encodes CASSYYRGNQPQHF.

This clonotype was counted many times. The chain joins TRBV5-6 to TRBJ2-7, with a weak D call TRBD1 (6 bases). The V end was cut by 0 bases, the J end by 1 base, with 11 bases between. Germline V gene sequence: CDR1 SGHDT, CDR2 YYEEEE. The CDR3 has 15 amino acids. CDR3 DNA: TGTGCCAGCAGCTTGGATAGGGGGATTTCCTACGAGCAGTACTTC. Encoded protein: CASSLDRGISYEQYF. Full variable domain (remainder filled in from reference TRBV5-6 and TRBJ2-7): DAGVTQSPTHLIKTRGQQVTLRCSPKSGHDTVSWYQQALGQGPQFIFQYYEEEERQRGNFPDRFSGHQFPNYSSELNVNALLLGDSALYLCASSLDRGISYEQYFGPGTRLTVT.

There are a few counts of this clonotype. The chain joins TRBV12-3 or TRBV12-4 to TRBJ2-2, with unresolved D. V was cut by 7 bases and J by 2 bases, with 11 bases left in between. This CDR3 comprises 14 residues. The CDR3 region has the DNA TGTGCCAGCATTGGAACAGCCAACACCGGGGAGCTGTTTTTT. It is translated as CASIGTANTGELFF.

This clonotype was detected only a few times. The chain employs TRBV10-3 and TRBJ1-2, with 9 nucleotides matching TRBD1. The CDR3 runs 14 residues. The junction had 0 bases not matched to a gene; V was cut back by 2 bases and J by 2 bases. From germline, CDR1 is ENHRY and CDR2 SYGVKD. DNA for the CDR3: TGTGCCATCAGTGAGGACAGGGGGAACTATGGCTACACCTTC. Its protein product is CAISEDRGNYGYTF.

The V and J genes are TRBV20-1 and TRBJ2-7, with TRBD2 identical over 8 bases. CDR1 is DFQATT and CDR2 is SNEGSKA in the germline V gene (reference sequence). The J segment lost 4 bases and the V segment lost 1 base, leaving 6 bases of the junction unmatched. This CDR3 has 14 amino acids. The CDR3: CSARGRSGRYEQYF. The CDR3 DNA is TGCAGTGCTAGAGGAAGGAGCGGGAGATACGAGCAGTACTTC.

The CDR3 sequence is CASRRDTNPSLPYEQYF. The CDR3 DNA reads TGTGCCAGCAGAAGGGACACAAACCCTTCCCTGCCCTACGAGCAGTACTTC. The rearrangement uses TRBV6-1 and TRBJ2-7, with D tentatively TRBD1 (6 bases). The CDR3 sequence is 17 residues long. CDR1 MNHNS and CDR2 SASEGT come from the germline V gene. V shed 6 bases and J shed 2 bases, with 23 bases lying between them.

The CDR3, as DNA: TGTGCCAGCATTGCACTAGCGGGAGGAGGGAGCAATGAGCAGTTCTTC. Its translation is CASIALAGGGSNEQFF. The chain links TRBV27 to TRBJ2-1; 12 bases are shared with TRBD2. Trimming removed 7 bases from V and 6 bases from J; junction bases left unmatched: 10. Germline CDR1 is MNHEY and CDR2 is SMNVEV (reference sequence). The CDR3 runs to 16 residues.

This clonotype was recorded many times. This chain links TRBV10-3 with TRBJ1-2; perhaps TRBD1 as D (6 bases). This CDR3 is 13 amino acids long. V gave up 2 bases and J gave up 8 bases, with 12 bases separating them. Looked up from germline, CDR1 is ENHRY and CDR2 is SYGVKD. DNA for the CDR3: TGTGCCATCAGTGAGCAAAAGGGGGTCGGCTACACCTTC. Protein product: CAISEQKGVGYTF.

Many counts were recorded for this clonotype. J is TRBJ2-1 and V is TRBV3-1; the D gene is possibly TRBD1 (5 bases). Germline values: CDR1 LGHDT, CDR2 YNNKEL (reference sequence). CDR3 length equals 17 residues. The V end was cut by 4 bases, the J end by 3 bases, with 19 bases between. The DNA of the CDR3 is TGTGCCAGCAGCCCGTGGCCGGATGGGGCCAACTACAATGAGCAGTTCTTC. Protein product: CASSPWPDGANYNEQFF.

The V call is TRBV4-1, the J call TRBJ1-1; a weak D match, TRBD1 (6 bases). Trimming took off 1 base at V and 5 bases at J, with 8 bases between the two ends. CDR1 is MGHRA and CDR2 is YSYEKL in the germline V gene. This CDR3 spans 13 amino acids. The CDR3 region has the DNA TGCGCCAGCAGCCAAGTAGGGACAACTGAAGCTTTCTTT. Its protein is CASSQVGTTEAFF.

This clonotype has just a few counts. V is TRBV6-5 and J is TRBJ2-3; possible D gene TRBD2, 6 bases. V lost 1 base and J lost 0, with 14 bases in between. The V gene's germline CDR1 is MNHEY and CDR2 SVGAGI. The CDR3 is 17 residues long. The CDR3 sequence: CASSYWGPEGSTDTQYF. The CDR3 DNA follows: TGTGCCAGCAGTTACTGGGGCCCGGAGGGGAGCACAGATACGCAGTATTTT.

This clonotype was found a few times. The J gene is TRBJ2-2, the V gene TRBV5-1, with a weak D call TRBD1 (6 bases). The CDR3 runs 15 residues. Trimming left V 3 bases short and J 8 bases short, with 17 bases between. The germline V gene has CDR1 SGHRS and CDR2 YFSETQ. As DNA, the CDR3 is TGCGCCAGCAGCTCCCTAGGGGACACGGGAGGGGAGCTGTTTTTT. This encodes CASSSLGDTGGELFF.

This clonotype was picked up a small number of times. The CDR3 loop is CASRPGITGNTIYF. CDR3 DNA sequence: TGTGCCAGCCGTCCAGGGATAACGGGAAACACCATATATTTT. This chain connects TRBV27 to TRBJ1-3; D possibly corresponds to TRBD1 (5 bases). Trimming stripped 8 bases from V and 4 bases from J, with 15 bases between. Germline V lookup: CDR1 MNHEY, CDR2 SMNVEV (reference sequence). This CDR3 is 14 amino acids long.

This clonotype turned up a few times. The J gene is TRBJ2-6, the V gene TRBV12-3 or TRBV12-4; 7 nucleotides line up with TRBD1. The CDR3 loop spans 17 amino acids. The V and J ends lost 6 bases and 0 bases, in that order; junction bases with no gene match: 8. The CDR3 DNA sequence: TGTGCCAGCAGCCCTCGGACAGGATTCTCTGGGGCCAACGTCCTGACTTTC. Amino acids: CASSPRTGFSGANVLTF.

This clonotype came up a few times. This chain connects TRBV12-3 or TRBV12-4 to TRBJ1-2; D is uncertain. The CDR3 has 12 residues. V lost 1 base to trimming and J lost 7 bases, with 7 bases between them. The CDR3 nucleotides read TGTGCCAGCAGTTTAGGAGGGTCTGGCTACACCTTC. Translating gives CASSLGGSGYTF.

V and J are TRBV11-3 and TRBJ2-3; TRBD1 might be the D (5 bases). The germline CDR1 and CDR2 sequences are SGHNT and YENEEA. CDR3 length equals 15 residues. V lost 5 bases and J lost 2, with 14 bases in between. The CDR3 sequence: CASSPGIENTDTQYF. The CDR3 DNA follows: TGTGCCAGCAGCCCAGGGATAGAGAACACAGATACGCAGTATTTT.

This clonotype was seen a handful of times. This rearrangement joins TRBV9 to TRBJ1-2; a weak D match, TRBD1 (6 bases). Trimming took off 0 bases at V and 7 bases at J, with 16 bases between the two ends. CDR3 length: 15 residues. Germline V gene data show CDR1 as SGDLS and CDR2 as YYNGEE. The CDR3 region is CASSVALTGSGGYTF. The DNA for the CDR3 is TGTGCCAGCAGCGTAGCCCTAACAGGGAGCGGTGGCTACACCTTC.

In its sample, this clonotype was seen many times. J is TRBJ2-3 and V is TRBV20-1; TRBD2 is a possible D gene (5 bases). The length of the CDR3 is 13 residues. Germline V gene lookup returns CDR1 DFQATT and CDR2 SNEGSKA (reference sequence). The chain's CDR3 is CSPSDYRTDTQYF. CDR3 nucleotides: TGCAGCCCAAGTGACTACCGCACAGATACGCAGTATTTT.